A selection of T cell receptor beta chains follows, all from one sample in a study of cytomegalovirus exposure and HLA in healthy donors. Some clones are missing from TCRdb's copy, which holds only in-frame ones; the method was immunoSEQ multiplex PCR. The repertoire holds about 62,000 clones, with more than 70% as singletons. Sequencing was done on a sample of PBMCs. Receptors were obtained from a man between 18 and 29 years old in good health and CMV-seronegative. CDR3s include the opening cysteine and the closing phenylalanine or tryptophan. The D gene is left open where the match is weak. Clone size is shown for a subset of rows, as once, few, many or a class of expanded clone.

CASSPPVVAGDTEAFF TGCGCCAGCAGCCCCCCCGTTGTGGCCGGGGACACTGAAGCTTTCTTT NA TRBJ1-1 NA TRBV5-1
CASSLLRLASVRETQYF TGTGCCAGCAGTTTACTCCGACTAGCGAGTGTGCGAGAGACCCAGTACTTC TRBD2 TRBJ2-5 NA TRBV28
CASKGQGNGELFF TGTGCCAGCAAAGGACAGGGGAACGGGGAGCTGTTTTTT TRBD1 TRBJ2-2 NA TRBV11-3
CASSYPGREPLHF TGTGCCAGCAGTTACCCTGGACGGGAACCCCTCCACTTT NA TRBJ1-6 NA TRBV6-6
CASSLNGDYEQYF TGCGCCAGCAGCTTGAACGGGGACTACGAGCAGTACTTC NA TRBJ2-7 NA TRBV5-1
CASSVMGDTGELFF TGTGCCAGCAGCGTAATGGGAGACACCGGGGAGCTGTTTTTT NA TRBJ2-2 NA TRBV9
CAWTEGRNTEAFF TGTGCCTGGACGGAGGGGCGGAACACTGAAGCTTTCTTT NA TRBJ1-1 few TRBV30
CASSLRDSSGTQYF TGTGCCAGCTCACTGAGGGACAGCTCGGGGACCCAGTACTTC TRBD1 TRBJ2-5 NA TRBV18
CASSQGVPGGTGNTIYF TGTGCCAGCAGCCAAGGGGTTCCAGGGGGAACTGGAAACACCATATATTTT TRBD1 TRBJ1-3 NA TRBV4-2
CASSLDFWEGSYEQYF TGTGCCAGCAGCTTAGATTTCTGGGAGGGGTCCTACGAGCAGTACTTC TRBD2 TRBJ2-7 NA TRBV11-2
CASSYIGLPEAQYF TGTGCCAGCAGTTACATCGGATTGCCCGAGGCCCAGTACTTC NA TRBJ2-5 NA TRBV6-6
CASSPPPNSYEQYF TGTGCCAGCTCACCACCCCCAAATTCCTACGAGCAGTACTTC NA TRBJ2-7 NA TRBV18
CASSFPPDTQYF TGCGCCAGCAGCTTTCCTCCCGATACGCAGTATTTT NA TRBJ2-3 once TRBV5-1
CASSGPFIGTGINSPLHF TGTGCCAGCAGTGGTCCTTTCATCGGGACAGGGATTAATTCACCCCTCCACTTT TRBD1 TRBJ1-6 NA TRBV2
CATGQGSLNTGELFF TGCGCCACCGGACAGGGGTCATTGAACACCGGGGAGCTGTTTTTT TRBD1 TRBJ2-2 once TRBV5-1
CASRGDRDGNTEAFF TGTGCCAGCCGAGGAGACAGGGACGGGAACACTGAAGCTTTCTTT TRBD1 TRBJ1-1 NA TRBV9
CASSSRLAGATYNEQFF TGTGCCAGCAGCTCCCGACTAGCGGGGGCGACCTACAATGAGCAGTTCTTC TRBD2 TRBJ2-1 NA TRBV7-8
CSVGSPKNIQYF TGCAGCGTTGGAAGCCCCAAAAACATTCAGTACTTC NA TRBJ2-4 few TRBV29-1
CAWTGYLMAGYTF TGTGCCTGGACAGGTTACCTGATGGCTGGCTACACCTTC NA TRBJ1-2 NA TRBV30
CASSDSWARGADTQYF TGTGCCAGCAGTGACTCCTGGGCCAGGGGGGCAGATACGCAGTATTTT NA TRBJ2-3 NA TRBV6-4
CASSHPGRGSDTQYF TGTGCCAGCAGTCATCCGGGACGGGGGTCCGATACGCAGTATTTT NA TRBJ2-3 NA TRBV27
CAWSVKGVGQPQHF TGTGCCTGGAGTGTAAAGGGGGTGGGTCAGCCCCAGCATTTT NA TRBJ1-5 NA TRBV30
CASTERGQGAREQYF TGTGCCAGCACAGAGAGGGGACAGGGGGCGAGGGAGCAGTACTTC TRBD1 TRBJ2-7 NA TRBV28
CAWSSPDRWDYGQYF TGTGCCTGGAGTTCACCCGACAGGTGGGATTACGGGCAGTACTTC NA TRBJ2-7 NA TRBV30
CSVEWDRSSYEQYF TGCAGCGTTGAATGGGACAGGAGCTCCTACGAGCAGTACTTC TRBD1 TRBJ2-7 NA TRBV29-1
CASSQMTGRTEAFF TGCGCCAGCAGCCAAATGACAGGGCGGACTGAAGCTTTCTTT TRBD1 TRBJ1-1 NA TRBV4-1
CASSEQGISEQFF TGCGCCAGCAGTGAACAGGGCATTTCGGAGCAGTTCTTC NA TRBJ2-1 NA TRBV10-1
CASRVDRGRSYEQYF TGTGCCAGCAGGGTAGACAGGGGGCGCTCCTACGAGCAGTACTTC TRBD1 TRBJ2-7 NA TRBV2
CASSSQQGDKDNEQFF TGTGCCAGCAGTTCTCAACAGGGGGATAAGGACAATGAGCAGTTCTTC TRBD1 TRBJ2-1 NA TRBV28
CASSLAPLETQYF TGTGCCAGCAGCTTAGCCCCTCTGGAGACCCAGTACTTC NA TRBJ2-5 NA TRBV7-2
CASSQGGGEQYF TGTGCCAGCAGCCAAGGGGGGGGCGAGCAGTACTTC TRBD2 TRBJ2-7 NA TRBV4-2
CASSLESESSYNEQFF TGTGCCAGCAGCTTAGAGTCCGAGAGCTCCTACAATGAGCAGTTCTTC NA TRBJ2-1 NA TRBV13
CASTEFRDRANGYTF TGTGCCAGCACTGAATTCCGGGACAGGGCAAACGGCTACACCTTC TRBD1 TRBJ1-2 NA TRBV2
CASSLWTGEGETQYF TGTGCCAGCAGTTTATGGACAGGGGAGGGAGAGACCCAGTACTTC NA TRBJ2-5 NA TRBV28
CASSGGTGRLGELFF TGTGCCAGCAGTGGCGGGACAGGACGACTCGGGGAGCTGTTTTTT TRBD1 TRBJ2-2 NA TRBV2
CAWSGGTGDNTGELFF TGTGCCTGGAGTGGGGGGACAGGGGATAACACCGGGGAGCTGTTTTTT TRBD1 TRBJ2-2 NA TRBV30
CASSFRTGEQYF TGTGCCAGCAGCTTTCGGACAGGAGAGCAGTACTTC TRBD1 TRBJ2-7 NA TRBV28
CASSSLSSQYF TGTGCCAGCAGCTCCTTGTCCTCGCAGTATTTT NA TRBJ2-3 once TRBV11-2
CASADRATNEKLFF TGTGCCAGCGCAGACAGGGCAACTAATGAAAAACTGTTTTTT TRBD1 TRBJ1-4 NA TRBV6-5
CATLKQGANTEAFF TGTGCCACATTAAAACAGGGCGCGAACACTGAAGCTTTCTTT NA TRBJ1-1 NA TRBV10-3